Each of the 10 T cell receptor beta chains below was sequenced from the same sample in a study of cytomegalovirus exposure and HLA in healthy donors. Primers: 60 Vbeta forward and 13 Jbeta reverse. Assay used: immunoSEQ multiplex PCR; TCRdb lists only in-frame clones, some missing. The sample shows about 250,000 clones, 70% to 90% of them seen only once. The sequencing sample was made of PBMCs. Receptors originate from a girl aged 2-15 years in good health and CMV-seronegative.

The chain recombines TRBV19 with TRBJ1-1; no clear D gene. V shed 7 bases and J shed 5 bases, with 23 bases lying between them. Germline V CDR1 and CDR2: LNHDA, SQIVND (reference sequence). The CDR3 covers 16 residues. For the CDR3, the DNA is TGTGCCAGTATCCCCCTGGGATCGGGGAACGGGACTGAAGCTTTCTTT. Protein: CASIPLGSGNGTEAFF.

The chain is built from TRBV2 and TRBJ2-1; D not certain. Germline CDR1 is SNHLY and CDR2 is FYNNEI. V lost 7 bases and J 3 bases, leaving 10 bases between the germline ends. There are 13 residues in the CDR3. Here the CDR3 reads CASIPVIYNEQFF. The CDR3 coding sequence is TGTGCCAGCATTCCAGTCATCTACAATGAGCAGTTCTTC.

This CDR3 reads CASSIPGTSTYEQYF. The CDR3 region has the DNA TGTGCCAGTAGTATCCCCGGGACTAGCACCTACGAGCAGTACTTC. The chain links TRBV19 to TRBJ2-7, with TRBD2 identical over 9 bases. The V and J ends lost 3 bases and 2 bases, in that order; junction bases with no gene match: 5. The CDR3 is made up of 15 amino acids. CDR1 and CDR2 (germline): LNHDA, SQIVND (reference sequence). Based on the CDR3 plus reference TRBV19 and TRBJ2-7, the full variable domain is DGGITQSPKYLFRKEGQNVTLSCEQNLNHDAMYWYRQDPGQGLRLIYYSQIVNDFQKGDIAEGYSVSREKKESFPLTVTSAQKNPTAFYLCASSIPGTSTYEQYFGPGTRLTVT.

The chain combines TRBV30 with TRBJ2-7, with a weak D call TRBD2 (5 bases). The CDR3 is 14 residues long. CDR1 is GTSNPN, CDR2 SVGIG, per germline (reference sequence). Trimming removed 4 bases from V and 4 bases from J, with 17 bases in between. The CDR3 nucleotides are TGTGCCTGGACTCAATGGCCACCGGGATACGAGCAGTACTTC. Residues: CAWTQWPPGYEQYF.

V is TRBV19 and J is TRBJ1-2; TRBD1 might be the D (5 bases). Deletions cut 8 bases from V and 4 bases from J, with 11 bases between. From germline, CDR1 is LNHDA and CDR2 SQIVND (reference sequence). CDR3 size: 12 residues. The CDR3 DNA follows: TGTGCCAGTTGGGGCTTAGGCTATGGCTACACCTTC. Translated: CASWGLGYGYTF. Together with reference TRBV19 and TRBJ1-2, the CDR3 gives the full variable domain: DGGITQSPKYLFRKEGQNVTLSCEQNLNHDAMYWYRQDPGQGLRLIYYSQIVNDFQKGDIAEGYSVSREKKESFPLTVTSAQKNPTAFYLCASWGLGYGYTFGSGTRLTVV.

This chain uses TRBV7-9 with TRBJ2-7, with TRBD1 identical over 7 bases. From germline, CDR1 is SEHNR and CDR2 FQNEAQ (reference sequence). The CDR3 consists of 14 residues. The junction had 10 bases not matched to a gene; V was cut back by 5 bases and J by 6 bases. For the CDR3, the DNA is TGTGCCAGCAGCCCAATAGACAGGGACCTCGAGCAGTACTTC. Translating it yields CASSPIDRDLEQYF.

This sequence joins TRBV5-1 and TRBJ2-3; 13 bases line up with TRBD2. The germline V gene has CDR1 SGHRS and CDR2 YFSETQ. This CDR3 is 17 amino acids long. The V gene end was trimmed by 2 bases and the J gene end by 2 bases; junction bases not matched to a gene: 5. The CDR3 here is CASSLWTSGSNTDTQYF. The DNA for the CDR3 is TGCGCCAGCAGCTTATGGACTAGCGGGAGCAACACAGATACGCAGTATTTT. The whole variable domain, filled in from reference TRBV5-1 and TRBJ2-3, reads KAGVTQTPRYLIKTRGQQVTLSCSPISGHRSVSWYQQTPGQGLQFLFEYFSETQRNKGNFPGRFSGRQFSNSRSEMNVSTLELGDSALYLCASSLWTSGSNTDTQYFGPGTRLTVL.

The chain couples TRBV21-1 to TRBJ2-7; the table names TRBD1, a call not compared with the DNA. TRBV21-1 corresponds to a pseudogene. The CDR3 has 15 residues. The CDR3 nucleotides are TGTGCCAGCAGCAAAGCGGCGACAGGGGGTCGCGAGCAGTACTTC. The encoded protein is CASSKAATGGREQYF.

The V call is TRBV15, the J call TRBJ2-3, with TRBD2 matching 10 bases. The V gene's germline CDR1 is LNHNV and CDR2 YYDKDF (reference sequence). CDR3 length: 17 residues. Trimming took 1 base from V and 2 from J; bases not matched to a gene: 6. The CDR3 spells CATSRGLAGGDTDTQYF. The CDR3 DNA reads TGTGCCACCAGCAGAGGATTAGCGGGGGGCGACACAGATACGCAGTATTTT.

V and J are TRBV29-1 and TRBJ1-2; perhaps TRBD1 as D (5 bases). Germline lookup yields CDR1 SQVTM and CDR2 ANQGSEA. This CDR3 spans 15 amino acids. The V end lost 1 base, the J end lost 2 bases, and 14 bases lay between the germline ends. CDR3 in amino acids: CSVEAGDSFNYGYTF. The CDR3, as DNA: TGCAGCGTTGAAGCAGGTGACAGTTTCAACTATGGCTACACCTTC.